A single sample gave rise to the 25 T cell receptor beta chains below, sequenced in a study of cytomegalovirus exposure and HLA in healthy donors. The PCR was carried out with 60 Vbeta primers and 13 Jbeta primers. Sequencing was performed with immunoSEQ multiplex PCR; in TCRdb, only in-frame clones are kept and a portion is missing. The sample yields 210,000 or so clones, around 79% seen once. The sample consisted of PBMCs. All receptors come from a girl aged 2-10 years in good health and CMV-seronegative.

V usage is TRBV10-2 and J usage is TRBJ2-1; D is perhaps TRBD2 (5 bases). Trimming shortened V by 0 bases and J by 12 bases, and 18 bases separated the two germline ends. The length of the CDR3 is 15 residues. The V gene's germline CDR1 is WSHSY and CDR2 SAAADI. CDR3 sequence: CASSESPFAGRSQFF. CDR3 in DNA: TGCGCCAGCAGTGAGTCACCGTTTGCGGGTCGCTCGCAGTTCTTC.

The chain recombines TRBV6-6 with TRBJ2-1; 7 nucleotides match TRBD1. J gave up 7 bases and V 4 bases, and 10 bases lay outside the gene matches. The CDR3 has 15 residues. Germline V CDR1 and CDR2: MNHNY, SVGAGI (reference sequence). CDR3 sequence (DNA): TGTGCCAGCAGTTTAAGACAGGGTGATTTTAATGAGCAGTTCTTC. This gives the protein CASSLRQGDFNEQFF.

CDR3 bases: TGCAGCGTTGTGGCTAGCGGGATTACTAGCTCCTACAATGAGCAGTTCTTC. As protein: CSVVASGITSSYNEQFF. This rearrangement joins TRBV29-1 to TRBJ2-1; 9 bases line up with TRBD2. V shed 4 bases, J shed 0 bases, and the junction held 10 bases outside the gene matches. The CDR3 is 17 residues long. Looked up from germline, CDR1 is SQVTM and CDR2 is ANQGSEA.

Only a few counts were recorded for this clone. The rearrangement joins TRBV10-3 to TRBJ1-2, with a possible D match to TRBD1 (5 bases). V was clipped by 4 bases and J by 4 bases, with 19 bases between them. CDR3 size: 16 residues. Germline V gene sequence: CDR1 ENHRY, CDR2 SYGVKD. CDR3 protein: CAISALEGRHSYGYTF. The CDR3 DNA reads TGTGCCATCAGTGCCCTGGAGGGGCGACACTCCTATGGCTACACCTTC.

This chain connects TRBV6-1 to TRBJ1-5; 9 bases are a match to TRBD1. The CDR3 runs 14 residues. The V gene's germline CDR1 is MNHNS and CDR2 SASEGT. V lost 6 bases, J lost 6 bases, and 6 bases stayed unmatched. The CDR3 nucleotides are TGTGCCAGCAGGGGACAGGGAAAAGGTCAGCCCCAGCATTTT. This encodes CASRGQGKGQPQHF.

The chain recombines TRBV6-6 with TRBJ2-1; 15 bases align to TRBD2. CDR3 length: 16 residues. V lost 5 bases, J lost 7 bases, and 6 bases stayed unmatched. Germline V gene data show CDR1 as MNHNY and CDR2 as SVGAGI (reference sequence). The DNA of the CDR3 is TGTGCCAGCAGTCAGAGCGGGACTAGCGGGAGGAATGAGCAGTTCTTC. It is translated as CASSQSGTSGRNEQFF.

The chain has TRBV29-1 and TRBJ1-2; TRBD1 aligns across 8 bases. The CDR3 extends over 13 amino acids. The V segment lost 4 bases and the J segment 6 bases; nucleotides outside the gene matches: 7. Germline CDR1 SQVTM, CDR2 ANQGSEA. The CDR3, as DNA: TGCAGCGTTGGTGGGCAGGGGGCGCATGGCTACACCTTC. It specifies CSVGGQGAHGYTF. Combining the CDR3 with reference TRBV29-1 and TRBJ1-2 gives the whole variable domain SAVISQKPSRDICQRGTSLTIQCQVDSQVTMMFWYRQQPGQSLTLIATANQGSEATYESGFVIDKFPISRPNLTFSTLTVSNMSPEDSSIYLCSVGGQGAHGYTFGSGTRLTVV.

The chain has TRBV7-6 and TRBJ1-2; D gene unclear. Germline V lookup: CDR1 SGHVS, CDR2 FNYEAQ. The CDR3 has 12 residues. The ends were cut back, 2 bases at V and 7 bases at J, with 8 bases in the middle. CDR3 coding DNA: TGTGCCAGCAGCTTAAAGCCCCTTGGCTACACCTTC. Protein: CASSLKPLGYTF.

The rearrangement links TRBV5-4 to TRBJ1-4; D is perhaps TRBD1 (6 bases). The CDR3 is 13 amino acids. The germline V and J ends were trimmed by 1 base and 7 bases, with 8 bases remaining between them. The V gene's germline CDR1 is SGHNT and CDR2 YYREEE (reference sequence). CDR3 nucleotide sequence: TGTGCCAGCAGCTTGATACAGGGTGAAAAACTGTTTTTT. This sequence encodes CASSLIQGEKLFF.

The rearrangement joins TRBV16 to TRBJ2-1; D may be TRBD2 (6 bases). There are 15 residues in the CDR3. Germline V gives CDR1 KGHSY, CDR2 FQNENV. V was pared by 0 bases and J by 4 bases, with 10 bases between. CDR3 coding DNA: TGTGCCAGCAGCCAATCTTGGAGGGGATACAATGAGCAGTTCTTC. It specifies CASSQSWRGYNEQFF.

The V gene is TRBV7-8, the J gene TRBJ1-5; D is undetermined. In germline, CDR1 is SGHVS, CDR2 FQNEAQ. The CDR3 sequence is 15 residues long. With 3 bases removed from V and 0 bases from J, the gap between germline ends came to 9 bases. Here the CDR3 reads CASSFGSYSNQPQHF. In DNA, the CDR3 is TGTGCCAGCAGCTTCGGGAGTTATAGCAATCAGCCCCAGCATTTT.

The chain is built from TRBV10-1 and TRBJ2-3; 9 bases map to TRBD2. This CDR3 is built from 17 residues. CDR1 WNHNN and CDR2 SYGVQD come from the germline V gene (reference sequence). J gave up 8 bases and V 4 bases, and 16 bases lay outside the gene matches. DNA of the CDR3: TGCGCCAGCAGTGGACTAGCTAGCGGGGAGACTGGTGGTACGCAGTATTTT. Encoded protein: CASSGLASGETGGTQYF.

The rearrangement joins TRBV7-9 to TRBJ2-7; 7 bases are shared with TRBD1. This CDR3 is 14 amino acids long. Germline CDR1 reads SEHNR; CDR2 reads FQNEAQ (reference sequence). The V segment lost 4 bases and the J segment 4 bases; nucleotides outside the gene matches: 7. This CDR3 reads CASSWRQGRYEQYF. The CDR3 DNA is TGTGCCAGCAGCTGGAGACAGGGTCGGTACGAGCAGTACTTC.

The rearrangement links TRBV19 to TRBJ2-1, with D perhaps TRBD2 (5 bases). The CDR3 has 13 residues. Trimming pared 1 base from V and 9 bases from J, leaving 10 bases between. Germline V gene lookup returns CDR1 LNHDA and CDR2 SQIVND (reference sequence). Written as DNA, the CDR3 is TGTGCCAGTAGTATAGCACTAGGCGGTGAGCAGTTCTTC. The encoded protein is CASSIALGGEQFF.

The rearrangement uses TRBV4-2 and TRBJ2-6, with D unclear. The V end lost 1 base, the J end lost 2 bases, and 6 bases lay between the germline ends. Germline V gene lookup returns CDR1 LGHNA and CDR2 YNFKEQ. The CDR3 loop spans 15 amino acids. The CDR3 protein is CASSQVSAGANVLTF. CDR3 nucleotide sequence: TGTGCCAGCAGCCAAGTCTCGGCTGGGGCCAACGTCCTGACTTTC.

The V call is TRBV21-1, the J call TRBJ2-1; the tabulated D call, TRBD1, remains unverified against the DNA. TRBV21-1 is listed as a pseudogene. The CDR3 is 18 residues long. The CDR3 loop is CASTTRSPRVGYHNEQFF. CDR3 nucleotides: TGTGCCAGCACCACACGAAGCCCCAGGGTGGGGTACCACAATGAGCAGTTCTTC.

The CDR3 region is CASRTIMEEKETQYF. CDR3 DNA: TGTGCCAGTAGGACCATTATGGAGGAGAAAGAGACCCAGTACTTC. The chain uses TRBV19 and TRBJ2-5; D may be TRBD2 (5 bases). Trimming shortened V by 6 bases and J by 3 bases, and 17 bases separated the two germline ends. The CDR3 covers 15 residues. Germline V CDR1 and CDR2: LNHDA, SQIVND (reference sequence).

CDR3 DNA sequence: TGCAGCGTAGGACTTAGACTAGCGGGAGGGAGAGAGACCCAGTACTTC. It codes for CSVGLRLAGGRETQYF. This sequence joins TRBV29-1 and TRBJ2-5; 14 bases are shared with TRBD2. The CDR3 covers 16 residues. Germline CDR1 reads SQVTM; CDR2 reads ANQGSEA. Trimming took 6 bases from V and 4 from J; bases not matched to a gene: 10.

This chain joins TRBV19 and TRBJ2-7; 8 bases agree with TRBD2. The germline V gene encodes CDR1 LNHDA and CDR2 SQIVND (reference sequence). This CDR3 has 13 amino acids. V trimming: 7 bases; J trimming: 6 bases; junction bases outside the gene matches: 8. CDR3: CASIGSGAGEQYF. The CDR3 DNA reads TGTGCCAGTATTGGTAGCGGGGCGGGCGAGCAGTACTTC. The whole variable domain, filled in from reference TRBV19 and TRBJ2-7, reads DGGITQSPKYLFRKEGQNVTLSCEQNLNHDAMYWYRQDPGQGLRLIYYSQIVNDFQKGDIAEGYSVSREKKESFPLTVTSAQKNPTAFYLCASIGSGAGEQYFGPGTRLTVT.

The chain carries TRBV10-3 and TRBJ1-6; D is perhaps TRBD1 (6 bases). Germline loops: CDR1 ENHRY, CDR2 SYGVKD. There are 14 residues in the CDR3. V dropped 4 bases and J dropped 9 bases, with 13 bases sitting between them. CDR3 DNA: TGTGCCATCAGTGGTGAAGGGGGAAGTTCACCCCTCCACTTT. It translates to CAISGEGGSSPLHF.

The rearrangement links TRBV5-4 to TRBJ2-7; D is possibly TRBD1 (6 bases). Germline V gene data show CDR1 as SGHNT and CDR2 as YYREEE (reference sequence). This CDR3 has 13 residues. V was clipped by 2 bases and J by 2 bases, with 8 bases between them. CDR3 DNA sequence: TGTGCCAGCAGCTTAACAGGGACCTACGAGCAGTACTTC. This translates into CASSLTGTYEQYF.

The J gene is TRBJ2-1, the V gene TRBV5-4; 10 nucleotides line up with TRBD2. The CDR3 covers 16 residues. The germline V gene encodes CDR1 SGHNT and CDR2 YYREEE (reference sequence). V lost 4 bases and J lost 8; bases outside the gene matches: 12. Here the CDR3 reads CASSPGRSSGGHEQFF. CDR3 sequence (DNA): TGTGCCAGCAGCCCAGGACGGTCTAGCGGGGGTCATGAGCAGTTCTTC.

DNA for the CDR3: TGTGCCAGCGCTTGGGCGGGGGGACCCGAGACCCAGTACTTC. This translates into CASAWAGGPETQYF. This sequence joins TRBV25-1 and TRBJ2-5, with 8 bases lining up with TRBD2. With 8 bases clipped from V and 5 bases from J, the junction kept 10 bases outside the gene matches. This CDR3 has 14 amino acids. Looked up from germline, CDR1 is MGHDK and CDR2 is SYGVNS.

This chain uses TRBV19 with TRBJ2-7; 8 positions agree with TRBD2. CDR3 size: 15 residues. Germline V gene sequence: CDR1 LNHDA, CDR2 SQIVND (reference sequence). After removal of 3 bases from V and 0 bases from J, the junction contained 4 bases not matched to a gene. CDR3 sequence (DNA): TGTGCCAGTAGTATCGCTAGCGGGTTCTCCTACGAGCAGTACTTC. This gives the protein CASSIASGFSYEQYF.

The V and J genes are TRBV5-5 and TRBJ2-3; TRBD2 is a possible D gene (6 bases). Germline V gene data show CDR1 as SGHKS and CDR2 as YYEKEE (reference sequence). The CDR3 length is 14 residues. Trimming stripped 4 bases from V and 2 bases from J, with 11 bases between. DNA of the CDR3: TGTGCCAGCAGCGCCCTAGCGTCCACAGATACGCAGTATTTT. Translation gives CASSALASTDTQYF.